This TCR beta chain appears in the sequencing data of a study of T-cell memory formation after mild COVID-19. Whole-study findings and limits: In second-wave clones peaking day 37, SARS-CoV-2 specificity remained unconfirmed. Shrinking CD4+ clones were chiefly CM and EM; CD8+ ones were chiefly EMRA. Cross-reactive memory appears to have joined, as suggested by some responding clones showing up in pre-infection memory.

Each CDR3 protein gets one entry after TCRdb re-called the 5' RACE reads with MiXCR. Among tens of thousands of distinct CDR3 sequences, about 13% were seen once, and the ten largest hold over 25%. There are 12 residues in the CDR3. The V and J ends lost 4 bases and 6 bases respectively, with 8 bases between them. Germline V CDR1 and CDR2: LGHDT, YNNKEL (reference sequence). A note on this clonotype: Its antigen is as yet unknown.

The TCR was taken from an adult woman who had mild COVID-19 (a few samples of this study predate the infection). Cell type and time point are not known. The gene calls are TRBV3-1 and TRBJ2-3; D call uncertain. The source material was PBMCs or a T cell subset sorted from them (not recorded which). CDR3 nucleotides: TGTGCCAGCAGCCCCTCCCGGGATACGCAGTATTTT. It encodes CASSPSRDTQYF.